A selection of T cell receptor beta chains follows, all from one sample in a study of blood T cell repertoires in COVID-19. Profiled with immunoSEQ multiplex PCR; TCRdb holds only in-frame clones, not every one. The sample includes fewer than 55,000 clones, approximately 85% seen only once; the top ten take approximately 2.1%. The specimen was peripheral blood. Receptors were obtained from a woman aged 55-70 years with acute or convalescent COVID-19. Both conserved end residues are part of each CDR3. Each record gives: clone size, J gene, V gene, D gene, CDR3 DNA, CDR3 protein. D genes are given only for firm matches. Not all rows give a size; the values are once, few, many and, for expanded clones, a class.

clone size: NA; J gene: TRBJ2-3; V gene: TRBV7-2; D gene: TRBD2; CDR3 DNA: TGTGCCAGCGGGGGGGTCTTACTAGCGGGCACAGATACGCAGTATTTT; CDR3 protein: CASGGVLLAGTDTQYF
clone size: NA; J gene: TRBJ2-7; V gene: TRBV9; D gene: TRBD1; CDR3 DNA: TGTGCCAGCAGCGGGGCAGGGGGCCAATCCTACGAGCAGTACTTC; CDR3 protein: CASSGAGGQSYEQYF
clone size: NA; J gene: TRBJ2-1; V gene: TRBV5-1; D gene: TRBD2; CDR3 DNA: TGCGCCAGCAGCTTAGCGGGAGAGGAAAATGAGCAGTTCTTC; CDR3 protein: CASSLAGEENEQFF
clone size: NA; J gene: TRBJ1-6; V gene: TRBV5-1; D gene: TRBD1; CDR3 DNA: TGCGCCAGCAGCGTGACCGGGACAGGTACTAATTCACCCCTCCACTTT; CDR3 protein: CASSVTGTGTNSPLHF
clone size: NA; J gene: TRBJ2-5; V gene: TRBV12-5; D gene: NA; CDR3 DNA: TGTGCTAGTGGCCTGGAGGGCTATTCCCAAGAGACCCAGTACTTC; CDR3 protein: CASGLEGYSQETQYF
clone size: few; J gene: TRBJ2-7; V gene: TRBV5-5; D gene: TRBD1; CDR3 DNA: TGTGCCAGCAGCAGTCTCGTACGGGACAGGGGAGTCTACGAGCAGTACTTC; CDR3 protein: CASSSLVRDRGVYEQYF
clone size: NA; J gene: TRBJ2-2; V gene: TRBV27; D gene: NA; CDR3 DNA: TGTGCCAGCACCTCCGGGACTGGAACCGGGGAGCTGTTTTTT; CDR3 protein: CASTSGTGTGELFF
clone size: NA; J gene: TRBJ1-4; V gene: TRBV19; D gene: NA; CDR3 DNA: TGTGCCAGTAGTACCCACGACACCCCAACTAATGAAAAACTGTTTTTT; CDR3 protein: CASSTHDTPTNEKLFF
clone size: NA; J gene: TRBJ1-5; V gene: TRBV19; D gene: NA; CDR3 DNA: TGTGCCAGCTCCTCCCTATCAGGGGAAAGAAATCAGCCCCAGCATTTT; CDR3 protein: CASSSLSGERNQPQHF
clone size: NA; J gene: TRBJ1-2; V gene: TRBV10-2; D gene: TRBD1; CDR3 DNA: TGCGCCAGCAGTCCCGACAGGGGTTATGGCTACACCTTC; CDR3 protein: CASSPDRGYGYTF
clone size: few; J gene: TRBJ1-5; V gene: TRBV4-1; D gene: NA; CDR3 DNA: TGCGCCAGCAGCCAAGAGACGACAGTAAGCAATCAGCCCCAGCATTTT; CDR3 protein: CASSQETTVSNQPQHF
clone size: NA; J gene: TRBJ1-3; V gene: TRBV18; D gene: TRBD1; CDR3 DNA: TGTGCCAGCTCATCGTCCCGGGACAGCTTAGGAAACACCATATATTTT; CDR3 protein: CASSSSRDSLGNTIYF
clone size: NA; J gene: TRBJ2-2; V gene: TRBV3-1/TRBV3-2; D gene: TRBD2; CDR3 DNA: TGTGCCAGCAGCCAAGGGGGACTAGGAGGCGGGGAGCTGTTTTTT; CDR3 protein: CASSQGGLGGGELFF
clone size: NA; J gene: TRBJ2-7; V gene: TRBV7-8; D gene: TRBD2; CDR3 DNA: TGTGCCAGCAGCTTTCCGACTAGCAGGAGGACCTACGAGCAGTACTTC; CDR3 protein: CASSFPTSRRTYEQYF
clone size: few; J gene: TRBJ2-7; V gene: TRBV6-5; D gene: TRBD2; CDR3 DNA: TGTGCCAGCAGTCCTAGCGGGAACGAGCAGTACTTC; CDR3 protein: CASSPSGNEQYF
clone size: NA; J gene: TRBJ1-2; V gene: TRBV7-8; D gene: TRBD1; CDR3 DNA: TGTGCCAGCAGCTATTCGACAGGGGGGAACTATGGCTACACCTTC; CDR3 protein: CASSYSTGGNYGYTF
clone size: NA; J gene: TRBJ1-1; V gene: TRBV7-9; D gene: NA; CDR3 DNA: TGTGCCAGCAATCGGGGAGGGATTGGGAACACTGAAGCTTTCTTT; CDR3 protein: CASNRGGIGNTEAFF
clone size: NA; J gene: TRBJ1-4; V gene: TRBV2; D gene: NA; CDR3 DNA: TGTGCCAGCAGGCCTTCCAGGGGAACTAATGAAAAACTGTTTTTT; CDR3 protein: CASRPSRGTNEKLFF
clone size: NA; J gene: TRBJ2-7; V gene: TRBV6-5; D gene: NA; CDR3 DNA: TGTGCCAGCAGTTACGACTCGGGTGAGCAGTACTTC; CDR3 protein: CASSYDSGEQYF
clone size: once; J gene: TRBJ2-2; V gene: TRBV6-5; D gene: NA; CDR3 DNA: TGTGCCAGCAGAGAGCGGGGCGGGGGCGCCGGGGAGCTGTTTTTT; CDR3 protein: CASRERGGGAGELFF
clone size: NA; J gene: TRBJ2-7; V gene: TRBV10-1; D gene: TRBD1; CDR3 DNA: TGCGCCAGCAGAGACCCCCGGGACAGGGGGCTTTACGAGCAGTACTTC; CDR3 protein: CASRDPRDRGLYEQYF
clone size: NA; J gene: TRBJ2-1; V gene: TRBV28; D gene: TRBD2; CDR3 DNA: TGTGCCAGCAGACCTAGCGGGGAGGGATCCTACAATGAGCAGTTCTTC; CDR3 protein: CASRPSGEGSYNEQFF
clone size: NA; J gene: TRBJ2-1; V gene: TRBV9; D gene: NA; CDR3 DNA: TGTGCCAGCAGCCGCCTAGCCTCGGTCAATGAGCAGTTCTTC; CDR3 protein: CASSRLASVNEQFF
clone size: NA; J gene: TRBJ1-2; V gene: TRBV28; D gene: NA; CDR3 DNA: TGTGCCAGCAGTTCCTCGGGATTCAAAGTTTCGTTTGGCTACACCTTC; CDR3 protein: CASSSSGFKVSFGYTF
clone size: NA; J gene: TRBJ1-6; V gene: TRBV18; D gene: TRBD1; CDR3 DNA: TGTGCCAGCTCATTGGACAGGGCGAATTCACCCCTCCACTTT; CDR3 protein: CASSLDRANSPLHF
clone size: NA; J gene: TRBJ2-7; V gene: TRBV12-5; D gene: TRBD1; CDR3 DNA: TGTGCTAGTGGTTTGGTAGTGTGGGACAGGGGGGGAGGGTCCTACGAGCAGTACTTC; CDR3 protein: CASGLVVWDRGGGSYEQYF
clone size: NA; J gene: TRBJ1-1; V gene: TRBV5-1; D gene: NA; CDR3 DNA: TGCGCCAGCAGCCTGGACAACGTGGCCACTGAAGCTTTCTTT; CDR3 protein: CASSLDNVATEAFF
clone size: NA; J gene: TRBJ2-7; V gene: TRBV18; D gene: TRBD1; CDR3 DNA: TGTGCCAGCTCACGCGACCGGGACAGGGTGTCCTACGAGCAGTACTTC; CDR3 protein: CASSRDRDRVSYEQYF
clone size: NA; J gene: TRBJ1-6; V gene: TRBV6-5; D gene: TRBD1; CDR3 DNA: TGTGCCAGTTCCGAGATGAGGGGGCAATCACCCCTCCACTTT; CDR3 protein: CASSEMRGQSPLHF
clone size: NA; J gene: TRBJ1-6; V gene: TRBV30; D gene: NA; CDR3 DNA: TGTGCCTGGATTGATCGGAGATATAATTCACCCCTCCACTTT; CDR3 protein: CAWIDRRYNSPLHF
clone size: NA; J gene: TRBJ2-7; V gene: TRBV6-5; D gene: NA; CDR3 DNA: TGTGCCAGCAGTTCCGACTCCGGGACTGTCTACGAGCAGTACTTC; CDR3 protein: CASSSDSGTVYEQYF
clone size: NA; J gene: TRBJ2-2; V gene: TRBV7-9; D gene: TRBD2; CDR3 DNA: TGTGCCAGCAGCTTACCACTAGCGGAAAACACCGGGGAGCTGTTTTTT; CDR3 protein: CASSLPLAENTGELFF
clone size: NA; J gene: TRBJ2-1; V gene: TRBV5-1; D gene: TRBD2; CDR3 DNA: TGCGCCAGCAGGGGACTAGCGGGGGGCTATGAGCAGTTCTTC; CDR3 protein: CASRGLAGGYEQFF
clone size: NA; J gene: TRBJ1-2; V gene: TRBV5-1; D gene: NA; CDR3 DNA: TGCGCCAGCAGCTTGGGGGGCGCGGACTATGGCTACACCTTC; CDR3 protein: CASSLGGADYGYTF